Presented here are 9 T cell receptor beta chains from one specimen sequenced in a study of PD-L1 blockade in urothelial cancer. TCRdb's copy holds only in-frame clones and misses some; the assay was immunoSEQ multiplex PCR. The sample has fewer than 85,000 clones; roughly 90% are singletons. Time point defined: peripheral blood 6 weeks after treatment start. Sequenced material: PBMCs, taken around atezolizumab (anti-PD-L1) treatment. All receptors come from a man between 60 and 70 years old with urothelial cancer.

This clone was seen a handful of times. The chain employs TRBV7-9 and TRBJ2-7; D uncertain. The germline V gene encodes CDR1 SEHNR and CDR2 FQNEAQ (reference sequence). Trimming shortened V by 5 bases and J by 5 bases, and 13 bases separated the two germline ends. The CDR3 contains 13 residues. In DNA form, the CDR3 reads TGTGCCAGCAGCACCCGACTGGCCCACGAGCAGTACTTC. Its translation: CASSTRLAHEQYF.

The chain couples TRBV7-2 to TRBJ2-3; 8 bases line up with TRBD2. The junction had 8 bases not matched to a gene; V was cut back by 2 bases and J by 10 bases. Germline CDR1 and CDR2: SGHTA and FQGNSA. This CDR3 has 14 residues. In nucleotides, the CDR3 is TGTGCCAGCAGCTTAACTAGCGGAACCGAGTCGCAGTATTTT. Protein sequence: CASSLTSGTESQYF.

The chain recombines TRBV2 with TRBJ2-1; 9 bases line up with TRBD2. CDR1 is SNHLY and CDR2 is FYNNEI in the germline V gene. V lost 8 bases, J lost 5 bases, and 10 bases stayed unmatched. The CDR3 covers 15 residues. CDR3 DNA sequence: TGTGCCAGCCGCCTCGAAGCGGGGGGAAACAATGAGCAGTTCTTC. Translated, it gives CASRLEAGGNNEQFF.

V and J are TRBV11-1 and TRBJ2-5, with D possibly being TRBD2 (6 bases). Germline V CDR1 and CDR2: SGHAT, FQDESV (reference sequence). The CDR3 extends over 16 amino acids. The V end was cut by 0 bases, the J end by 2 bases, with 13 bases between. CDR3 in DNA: TGTGCCAGCAGCTTAGCGGGGAGGCTTAGGCAAGAGACCCAGTACTTC. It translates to CASSLAGRLRQETQYF.

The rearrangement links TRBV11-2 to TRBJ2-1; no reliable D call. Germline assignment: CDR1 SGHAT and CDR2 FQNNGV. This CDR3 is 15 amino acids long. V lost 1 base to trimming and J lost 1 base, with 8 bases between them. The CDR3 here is CASSLVRISYNEQFF. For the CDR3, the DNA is TGTGCCAGCAGCTTAGTCAGGATTTCCTACAATGAGCAGTTCTTC.

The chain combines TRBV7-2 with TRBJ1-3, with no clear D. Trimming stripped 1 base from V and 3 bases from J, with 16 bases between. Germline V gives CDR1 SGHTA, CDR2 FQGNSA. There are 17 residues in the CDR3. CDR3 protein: CASSLVKTNFLGNTIYF. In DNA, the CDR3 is TGTGCCAGCAGCTTAGTGAAGACAAACTTTCTTGGAAACACCATATATTTT.

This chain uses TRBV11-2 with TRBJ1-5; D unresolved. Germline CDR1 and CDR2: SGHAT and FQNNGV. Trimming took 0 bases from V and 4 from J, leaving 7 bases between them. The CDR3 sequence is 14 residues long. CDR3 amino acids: CASSLERNNQPQHF. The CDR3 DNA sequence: TGTGCCAGCAGCTTAGAGCGCAATAATCAGCCCCAGCATTTT.

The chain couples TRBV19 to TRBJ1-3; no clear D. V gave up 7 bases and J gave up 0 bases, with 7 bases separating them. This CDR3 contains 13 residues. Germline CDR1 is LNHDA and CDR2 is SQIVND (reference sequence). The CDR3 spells CASILSSGNTIYF. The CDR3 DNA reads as TGTGCCAGTATTTTATCCTCTGGAAACACCATATATTTT. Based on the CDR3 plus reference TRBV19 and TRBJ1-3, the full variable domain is DGGITQSPKYLFRKEGQNVTLSCEQNLNHDAMYWYRQDPGQGLRLIYYSQIVNDFQKGDIAEGYSVSREKKESFPLTVTSAQKNPTAFYLCASILSSGNTIYFGEGSWLTVV.

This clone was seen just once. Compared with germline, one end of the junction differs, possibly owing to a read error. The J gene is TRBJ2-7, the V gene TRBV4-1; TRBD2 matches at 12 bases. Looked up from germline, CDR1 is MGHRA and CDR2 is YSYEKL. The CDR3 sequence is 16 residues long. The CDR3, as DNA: TGCGCCAGCAGCCACCGGGGACTAGCGGGTTTCTACGAGCAGCACTTC. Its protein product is CASSHRGLAGFYEQHF.